This TCR beta chain was observed in a study of circulating CD8 cells and anti-PD-1 response in melanoma. In the study overall: Treatment was intravenous nivolumab at 3 mg/kg every 2 weeks. The study's findings and limits: Experiments were generally run without replicates. DNEG was most diverse; TIGIT repertoires were least diverse. Expanded sorted subsets were checked for tumor reactivity using peptides.

Each library started from 15 ng of total RNA using the QIAseq Immune Repertoire TCR panel. Via MiXCR, TCRdb re-called the reads, giving one row per CDR3 protein. Found here are 350 to 550 distinct CDR3 sequences, over 9.5% of them singletons; the top ten hold about two fifths. In its sample, this clonotype ranks as large. Its antigen is unknown. Sorting of live CD3+CD8+TCRalphabeta+ cells by PD-1 and/or TIGIT gave four subsets. The CDR3 length is 16 residues. Germline V gene lookup returns CDR1 KGHSH and CDR2 LQKENI. V was pared by 2 bases and J by 2 bases, with 12 bases between. The rearrangement joins TRBV18 to TRBJ2-2; no reliable D call. The sequences come from CD8+ T cells from PBMCs, collected at baseline or after one month of anti-PD-1 therapy (not recorded which). This clonotype originated in a human donor with melanoma. CDR3 nucleotides: TGTGCCAGCTCACCATACCCCACTATCAACACCGGGGAGCTGTTTTTT. Amino acid sequence: CASSPYPTINTGELFF.